The rows below give T cell receptor beta chains drawn from one sample of a study of naive and memory T cell subsets. TCRdb re-analysed the 5' RACE reads in MiXCR, keeping a single row per CDR3 protein. Among about 62,000 distinct CDR3 sequences listed, approximately 8% were seen once. Receptors were obtained from a female donor in good health. The CDR3 runs from the conserved cysteine through the conserved F or W. A D gene is named only where the DNA matches it firmly. Clone size is shown for a subset of rows, as once, few, many or a class of expanded clone.

clone_size	d_call	v_call	j_call	cdr3_length	cdr3_nt	cdr3_aa
many	TRBD1	TRBV29-1	TRBJ2-7	13	TGCAGCGTTGACCGGGACAGGGCCTACGAGCAGTACTTC	CSVDRDRAYEQYF
NA	NA	TRBV6-2/TRBV6-3	TRBJ2-2	22	TGTGCCAGCACAGTCCCGAGCCCCTACCAGACAGGTAGCTCGCTGAGGACCGGGGAGCTGTTTTTT	CASTVPSPYQTGSSLRTGELFF
many	NA	TRBV6-5	TRBJ2-7	14	TGTGCCAGCAGTTACTCACAGGGAACCTACGAGCAGTACTTC	CASSYSQGTYEQYF
NA	NA	TRBV2	TRBJ1-5	14	TGTGCCAGCTCGCAGGATTATAGCAATCAGCCCCAGCATTTT	CASSQDYSNQPQHF
many	NA	TRBV12-3/TRBV12-4	TRBJ1-3	15	TGTGCCAGCAGTTCCAGGGCCCTCTCTGGAAACACCATATATTTT	CASSSRALSGNTIYF
few	NA	TRBV5-4	TRBJ1-5	14	TGTGCCAGCAGCTTGTCCGGATCCAATCAGCCCCAGCATTTT	CASSLSGSNQPQHF
few	NA	TRBV15	TRBJ2-5	12	TGTGCCAGTATGAGGGGTGGAGAGACCCAGTACTTC	CASMRGGETQYF
many	NA	TRBV20-1	TRBJ2-3	12	TGCAGTGCTAGTGCAGTAGGGGGTACGCAGTATTTT	CSASAVGGTQYF
NA	NA	TRBV11-2	TRBJ2-5	15	TGTGCCAGCAGCTTCAATTCAGGGTTACAAGAGACCCAGTACTTC	CASSFNSGLQETQYF
few	TRBD1	TRBV2	TRBJ2-3	14	TGTGCCAGCGCCTTGACAGGGGGCACAGATACGCAGTATTTT	CASALTGGTDTQYF
NA	TRBD2	TRBV11-2	TRBJ2-7	16	TGTGCCAGCAGCTTGCACGCCGGGACTACCTCCTACGAGCAGTACTTC	CASSLHAGTTSYEQYF
many	NA	TRBV28	TRBJ2-1	15	TGTGCCAGCAGTTTTCGACAGATACACTACAATGAGCAGTTCTTC	CASSFRQIHYNEQFF
many	NA	TRBV5-1	TRBJ1-1	12	TGCGCCAGCAGCTTCGAAAACACTGAAGCTTTCTTT	CASSFENTEAFF
NA	TRBD2	TRBV20-1	TRBJ2-1	14	TGCAGTGCTGTACGACTAGCGGGGTACAATGAGCAGTTCTTC	CSAVRLAGYNEQFF
few	NA	TRBV14	TRBJ1-1	15	TGTGCCAGCAGCCAAGAGATAAGGAGGGGGACTGAAGCTTTCTTT	CASSQEIRRGTEAFF
many	TRBD1	TRBV20-1	TRBJ1-1	14	TGCAGTGCACCTGACAGGGGGAGGAACACTGAAGCTTTCTTT	CSAPDRGRNTEAFF
NA	NA	TRBV7-9	TRBJ1-5	14	TGTGCCAGCAGCTCCCTAGGAGGCGATCAGCCCCAGCATTTT	CASSSLGGDQPQHF
many	NA	TRBV28	TRBJ2-3	14	TGTGCCAGCAGGGCGGGCGGGAGCACAGATACGCAGTATTTT	CASRAGGSTDTQYF
many	NA	TRBV9	TRBJ1-1	14	TGTGCCAGCAGCGTAGTGGCAGGAAACACTGAAGCTTTCTTT	CASSVVAGNTEAFF
NA	NA	TRBV29-1	TRBJ1-4	11	TGCAGCGTTGGAGAGAATGAAAAACTGTTTTTT	CSVGENEKLFF
few	NA	TRBV2	TRBJ2-3	12	TGTGCCAGCATGGCTAGCTCAGATACGCAGTATTTT	CASMASSDTQYF
NA	NA	TRBV9	TRBJ1-1	14	TGTGCCAGCAGCGTAGACAGGGTTGGGACTGAAGCTTTCTTT	CASSVDRVGTEAFF
many	TRBD1	TRBV29-1	TRBJ2-1	14	TGCAGCGTGAGGACAGGGAGCTCCTACAATGAGCAGTTCTTC	CSVRTGSSYNEQFF
NA	NA	TRBV5-8	TRBJ1-5	15	TGTGCCAGCAGCCATGACGGTTATAGCAATCAGCCCCAGCATTTT	CASSHDGYSNQPQHF
few	TRBD2	TRBV28	TRBJ2-3	18	TGTGCCAGCAGTTTCATTCGCCGATCGACTAGCGGGGCAGATACGCAGTATTTT	CASSFIRRSTSGADTQYF
many	TRBD1	TRBV12-3/TRBV12-4	TRBJ1-6	14	TGTGCCAGCACCAAGGGACAGCCAAATTCACCCCTCCACTTT	CASTKGQPNSPLHF
few	NA	TRBV6-6	TRBJ2-7	14	TGTGCCAGCAGTTACAGTGGGCCCTCCTACGAGCAGTACTTC	CASSYSGPSYEQYF
NA	NA	TRBV6-2/TRBV6-3	TRBJ2-3	15	TGTGCCAGCAGTTCCCCCGGACTACCCACAGATACGCAGTATTTT	CASSSPGLPTDTQYF
NA	NA	TRBV20-1	TRBJ1-2	12	TGCAGTGCAACTACCTCTAACTATGGCTACACCTTC	CSATTSNYGYTF
NA	NA	TRBV5-1	TRBJ2-6	16	TGCGCCAGCAGCTTGGAGCCAGACCCTGGGGCCAACGTCCTGACTTTC	CASSLEPDPGANVLTF
many	NA	TRBV2	TRBJ2-6	15	TGTGCCAGCAGCGAGGAGCAGACCGGGGCCAACGTCCTGACTTTC	CASSEEQTGANVLTF
many	NA	TRBV2	TRBJ1-2	14	TGTGCCAGCAGTGTGCCAGGGGCCGGGTATGGCTACACCTTC	CASSVPGAGYGYTF
few	TRBD1	TRBV19	TRBJ2-3	16	TGTGCCAGTAGTCCTCCTAGACAGGGGGTTTTCGATACGCAGTATTTT	CASSPPRQGVFDTQYF
NA	NA	TRBV6-6	TRBJ1-4	12	TGTGCCAGCAGTTATTGGACGGAAAAACTGTTTTTT	CASSYWTEKLFF
NA	NA	TRBV28	TRBJ2-1	16	TGTGCCAGCAGTTTAGGGGGGAGCATGGGATACAATGAGCAGTTCTTC	CASSLGGSMGYNEQFF
NA	NA	TRBV27	TRBJ1-1	12	TGTGCCAGCCACTCGGGCGGGGGTGAAGCTTTCTTT	CASHSGGGEAFF
NA	TRBD1	TRBV6-2/TRBV6-3	TRBJ2-7	15	TGTGCCAGCAGTGACGTCGGGACAGCATCCTACGAGCAGTACTTC	CASSDVGTASYEQYF
few	NA	TRBV7-3	TRBJ2-3	15	TGTGCCAGCAGCGCGCAGGCGGGGGCTACAGATACGCAGTATTTT	CASSAQAGATDTQYF
many	NA	TRBV5-1	TRBJ1-1	17	TGCGCCAGCAGCTTGGGGGCCGCTACAGGGTGGGACACTGAAGCTTTCTTT	CASSLGAATGWDTEAFF
few	NA	TRBV7-9	TRBJ2-7	14	TGTGCCAGCAGCCCGGAGTTTAGCTCCTACGAGCAGTACTTC	CASSPEFSSYEQYF
few	TRBD1	TRBV12-3/TRBV12-4	TRBJ2-5	14	TGTGCCAGCAGTGTAAGACAGGGACAGGAGACCCAGTACTTC	CASSVRQGQETQYF
many	TRBD2	TRBV19	TRBJ2-1	15	TGTGCCAGTAGTATAGGGGGGGGCTCCTACAATGAGCAGTTCTTC	CASSIGGGSYNEQFF
many	TRBD1	TRBV2	TRBJ1-2	12	TGTGCCAGCTCTCCACAGGGGGAAGGCTACACCTTC	CASSPQGEGYTF
NA	TRBD2	TRBV2	TRBJ2-5	16	TGTGCCAGCAGTGAATCGCTAGCGGGGGCCGAAGAGACCCAGTACTTC	CASSESLAGAEETQYF
NA	TRBD1	TRBV10-3	TRBJ1-1	15	TGTGCCATCAGTGATCAGGGGGGACTTAACACTGAAGCTTTCTTT	CAISDQGGLNTEAFF
NA	TRBD2	TRBV4-2	TRBJ2-1	16	TGTGCCAGCAGCCCCCGGACTAGCGGGAGGTGTAATGAGCAGTTCTTC	CASSPRTSGRCNEQFF
few	NA	TRBV7-8	TRBJ2-3	14	TGTGCCACACAGGGAGAATTTAGCACAGATACGCAGTATTTT	CATQGEFSTDTQYF
NA	NA	TRBV7-2	TRBJ2-5	11	TGTGCCAGCAGCCCCGTGGAGACCCAGTACTTC	CASSPVETQYF
NA	TRBD2	TRBV28	TRBJ2-2	18	TGTGCCAGCAGTTCACCACGGGGGGGAGTAGGAAAGACCGGGGAGCTGTTTTTT	CASSSPRGGVGKTGELFF